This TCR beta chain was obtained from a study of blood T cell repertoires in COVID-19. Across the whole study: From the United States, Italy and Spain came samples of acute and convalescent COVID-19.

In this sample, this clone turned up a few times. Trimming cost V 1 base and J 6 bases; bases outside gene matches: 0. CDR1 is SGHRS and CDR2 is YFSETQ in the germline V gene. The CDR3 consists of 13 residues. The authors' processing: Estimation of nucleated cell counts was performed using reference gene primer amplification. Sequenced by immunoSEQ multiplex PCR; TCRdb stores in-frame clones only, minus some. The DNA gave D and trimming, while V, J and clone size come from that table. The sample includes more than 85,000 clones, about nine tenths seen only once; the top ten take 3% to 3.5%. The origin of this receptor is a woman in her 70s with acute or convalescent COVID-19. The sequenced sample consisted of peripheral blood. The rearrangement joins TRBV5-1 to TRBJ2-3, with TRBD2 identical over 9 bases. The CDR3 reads CASSLSGRDTQYF. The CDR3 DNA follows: TGCGCCAGCAGCTTGAGCGGGAGGGATACGCAGTATTTT.